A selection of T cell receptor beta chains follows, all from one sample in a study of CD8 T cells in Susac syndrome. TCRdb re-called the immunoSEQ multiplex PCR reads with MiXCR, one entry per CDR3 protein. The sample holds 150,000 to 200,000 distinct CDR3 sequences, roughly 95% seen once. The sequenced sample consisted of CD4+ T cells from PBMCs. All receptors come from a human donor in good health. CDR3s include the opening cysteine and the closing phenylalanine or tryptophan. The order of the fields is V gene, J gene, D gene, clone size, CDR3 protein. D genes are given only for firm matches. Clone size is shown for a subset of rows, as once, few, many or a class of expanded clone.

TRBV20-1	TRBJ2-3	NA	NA	CSAAHTGPTTDTQYF
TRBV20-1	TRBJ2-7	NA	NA	CSASLRDYEQYF
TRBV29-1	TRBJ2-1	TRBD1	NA	CSVATTGARNEQFF
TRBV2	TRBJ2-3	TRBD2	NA	CASAPAGVPDTQYF
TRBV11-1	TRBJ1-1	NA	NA	CASSLGGEAFF
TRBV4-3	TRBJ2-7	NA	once	CASSQAAGTSYEQYF
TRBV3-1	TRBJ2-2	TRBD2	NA	CASSQEGLANTGELFF
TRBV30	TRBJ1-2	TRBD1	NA	CAWSRDRPRGYTF
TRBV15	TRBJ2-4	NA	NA	CATSRDKGPEAIQYF
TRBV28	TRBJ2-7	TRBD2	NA	CASRVRLAGTYEQYF
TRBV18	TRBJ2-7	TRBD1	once	CASSPSGTGSREQYF
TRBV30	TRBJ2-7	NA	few	CAWRERSISYEQYF
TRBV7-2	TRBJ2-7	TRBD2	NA	CASSQAGGDYEQYF
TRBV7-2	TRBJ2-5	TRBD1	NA	CASSLGQGETQYF
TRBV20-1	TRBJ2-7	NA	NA	CSATTLQVLYEQYF
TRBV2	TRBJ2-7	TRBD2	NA	CASSEGLAGYEQYF
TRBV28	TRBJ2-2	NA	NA	CASSFVSFTGELFF
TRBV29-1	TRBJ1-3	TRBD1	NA	CSVEDSRTGRGNTIYF
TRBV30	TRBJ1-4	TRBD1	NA	CAWSETGSTNEKLFF
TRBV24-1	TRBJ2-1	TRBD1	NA	CATSRAGGRGEQFF
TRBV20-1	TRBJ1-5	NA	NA	CSARGDINQPQHF
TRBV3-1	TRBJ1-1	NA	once	CASSHQGSTEAFF